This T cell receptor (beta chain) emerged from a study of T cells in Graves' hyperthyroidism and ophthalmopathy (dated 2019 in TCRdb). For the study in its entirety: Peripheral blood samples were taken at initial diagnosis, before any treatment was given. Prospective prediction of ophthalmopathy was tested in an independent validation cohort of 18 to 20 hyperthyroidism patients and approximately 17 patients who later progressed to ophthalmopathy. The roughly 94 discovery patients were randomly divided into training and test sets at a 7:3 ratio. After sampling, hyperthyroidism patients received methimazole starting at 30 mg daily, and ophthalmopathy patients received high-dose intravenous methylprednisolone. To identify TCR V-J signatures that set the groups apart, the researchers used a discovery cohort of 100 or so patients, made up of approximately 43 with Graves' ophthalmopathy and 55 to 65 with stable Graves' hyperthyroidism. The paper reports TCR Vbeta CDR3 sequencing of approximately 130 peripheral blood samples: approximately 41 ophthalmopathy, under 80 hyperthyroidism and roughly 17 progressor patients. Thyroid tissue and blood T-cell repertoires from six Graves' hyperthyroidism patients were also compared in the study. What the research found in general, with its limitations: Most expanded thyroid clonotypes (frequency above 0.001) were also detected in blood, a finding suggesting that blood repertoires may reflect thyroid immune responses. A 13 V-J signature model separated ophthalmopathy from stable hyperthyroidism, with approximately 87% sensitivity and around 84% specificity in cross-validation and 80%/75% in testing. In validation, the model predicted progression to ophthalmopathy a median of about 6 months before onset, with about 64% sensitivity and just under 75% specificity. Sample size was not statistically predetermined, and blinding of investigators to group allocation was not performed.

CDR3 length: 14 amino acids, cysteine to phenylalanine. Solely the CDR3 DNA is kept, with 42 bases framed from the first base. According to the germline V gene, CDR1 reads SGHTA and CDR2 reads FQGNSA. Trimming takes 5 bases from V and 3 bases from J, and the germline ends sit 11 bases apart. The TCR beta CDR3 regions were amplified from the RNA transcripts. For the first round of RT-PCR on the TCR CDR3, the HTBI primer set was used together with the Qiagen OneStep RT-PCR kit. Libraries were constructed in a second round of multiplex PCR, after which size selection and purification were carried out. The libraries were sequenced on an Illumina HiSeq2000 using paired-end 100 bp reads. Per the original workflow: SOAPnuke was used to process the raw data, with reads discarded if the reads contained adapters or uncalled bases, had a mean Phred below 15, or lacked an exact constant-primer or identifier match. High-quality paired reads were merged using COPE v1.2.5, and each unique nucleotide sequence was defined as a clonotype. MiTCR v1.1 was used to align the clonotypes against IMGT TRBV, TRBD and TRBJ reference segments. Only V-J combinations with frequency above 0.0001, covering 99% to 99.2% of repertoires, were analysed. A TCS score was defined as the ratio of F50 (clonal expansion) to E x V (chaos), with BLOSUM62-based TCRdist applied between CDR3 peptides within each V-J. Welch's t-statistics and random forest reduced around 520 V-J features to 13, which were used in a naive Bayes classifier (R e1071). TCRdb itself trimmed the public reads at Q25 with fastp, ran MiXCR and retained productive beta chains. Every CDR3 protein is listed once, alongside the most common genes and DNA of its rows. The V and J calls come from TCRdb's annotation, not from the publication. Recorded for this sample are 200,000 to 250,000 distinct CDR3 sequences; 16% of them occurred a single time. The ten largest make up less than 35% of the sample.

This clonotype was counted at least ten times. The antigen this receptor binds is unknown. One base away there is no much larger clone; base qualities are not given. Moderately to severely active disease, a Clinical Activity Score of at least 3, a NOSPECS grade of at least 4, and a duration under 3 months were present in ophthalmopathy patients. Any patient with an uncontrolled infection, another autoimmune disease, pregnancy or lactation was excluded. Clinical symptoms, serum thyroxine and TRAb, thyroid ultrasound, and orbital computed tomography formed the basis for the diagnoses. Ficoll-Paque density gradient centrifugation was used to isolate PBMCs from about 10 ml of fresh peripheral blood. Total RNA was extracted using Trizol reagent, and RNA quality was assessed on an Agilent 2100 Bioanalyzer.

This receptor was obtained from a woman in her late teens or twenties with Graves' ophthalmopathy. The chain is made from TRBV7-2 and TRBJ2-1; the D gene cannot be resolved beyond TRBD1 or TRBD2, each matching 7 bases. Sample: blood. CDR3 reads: CASSQGGGYNEQFF. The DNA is TGTGCCAGCAGCCAGGGGGGGGGCTACAATGAGCAGTTCTTC.